What follows are 14 T cell receptor beta chains derived from one specimen sequenced in a study of control samples from healthy donors and cancer patients. TCRdb's table, derived via immunoSEQ multiplex PCR, lists solely in-frame clones and lacks some. This table has roughly 370,000 clones, about 93% appearing once. The sequencing input was PBMCs. The receptors come from a man aged 40-49 years with head and neck cancer.

The count of this clone is one. The genes are TRBV7-8 and TRBJ2-3, with D tentatively TRBD2 (5 bases). CDR1 and CDR2 (germline): SGHVS, FQNEAQ. The ends were cut back, 1 base at V and 4 bases at J, with 21 bases in the middle. There are 18 residues in the CDR3. CDR3: CASSLDRRPSPLADTQYF. CDR3 bases: TGTGCCAGCAGCTTAGATAGGAGGCCGAGCCCCCTCGCAGATACGCAGTATTTT.

This chain connects TRBV7-8 to TRBJ1-6; D not resolved. Germline CDR1 is SGHVS and CDR2 is FQNEAQ. The V end lost 8 bases, the J end lost 6 bases, and 17 bases lay between the germline ends. The CDR3 covers 15 residues. The CDR3 nucleotides read TGTGCCAGCCGCAGAAGCGAGGGATCTAATTCACCCCTCCACTTT. Encoded protein: CASRRSEGSNSPLHF.

The gene calls are TRBV11-1 and TRBJ2-1; no reliable D call. The germline V gene encodes CDR1 SGHAT and CDR2 FQDESV (reference sequence). The ends were cut back, 5 bases at V and 7 bases at J, with 9 bases in the middle. CDR3 length equals 12 residues. CDR3 DNA: TGTGCCAGCAGCCCCGCCGGGAATGAGCAGTTCTTC. It yields the protein CASSPAGNEQFF.

On this clone itself: In the same sample, other DNA sequences code for this CDR3. The genes are TRBV7-3 and TRBJ1-1, with 7 bases fitting TRBD1. The V gene's germline CDR1 is SGHTA and CDR2 FQGTGA. The junction had 2 bases not matched to a gene; V was cut back by 3 bases and J by 4 bases. This CDR3 is built from 13 residues. The CDR3 DNA reads TGTGCCAGCAGCTTGACAGGGCCCACTGAAGCTTTCTTT. Encoded protein: CASSLTGPTEAFF.

The gene calls are TRBV28 and TRBJ1-5; TRBD1 matches 8 bases. Germline V gene data show CDR1 as MDHEN and CDR2 as SYDVKM. The V and J ends lost 6 bases and 3 bases, in that order; junction bases with no gene match: 7. This CDR3 has 15 amino acids. As DNA, the CDR3 is TGTGCCAGCAGCTACAGGGGGGGAACCAATCAGCCCCAGCATTTT. This encodes CASSYRGGTNQPQHF.

This sequence joins TRBV7-9 and TRBJ2-7; D ambiguous. CDR1 is SEHNR, CDR2 FQNEAQ, per germline (reference sequence). The CDR3 covers 14 residues. V was clipped by 5 bases and J by 2 bases, with 13 bases between them. The CDR3 loop reads CASSPGPSAYEQYF. In DNA form, the CDR3 reads TGTGCCAGCAGCCCCGGGCCTTCGGCCTACGAGCAGTACTTC.

This rearrangement joins TRBV5-5 to TRBJ2-2; 8 nucleotides line up with TRBD2. Trimming cost V 1 base and J 0 bases; bases outside gene matches: 2. The CDR3 runs 16 residues. Looked up from germline, CDR1 is SGHKS and CDR2 is YYEKEE (reference sequence). As DNA, the CDR3 is TGTGCCAGCAGCTTGTACGGGGGGGCGAACACCGGGGAGCTGTTTTTT. It yields the protein CASSLYGGANTGELFF.

The chain is built from TRBV28 and TRBJ1-3; 7 bases fit TRBD1. Germline V CDR1 and CDR2: MDHEN, SYDVKM. J was trimmed by 3 bases and V by 5 bases; bases with no gene match: 7. The CDR3 loop spans 15 amino acids. This CDR3 reads CASSLTGDGGNTIYF. The CDR3, as DNA: TGTGCCAGCAGTCTTACAGGGGACGGTGGAAACACCATATATTTT.

This clone was found a few times. The chain links TRBV5-1 to TRBJ2-7; 9 bases map to TRBD1. This CDR3 contains 14 residues. Germline V gene data show CDR1 as SGHRS and CDR2 as YFSETQ. Trimming at V came to 0 bases and at J to 6 bases, leaving 4 bases not matched to a gene. The CDR3 DNA reads TGCGCCAGCAGCTTGGACAGGGGGCGGGGCGAGCAGTACTTC. This translates into CASSLDRGRGEQYF.

The sample holds one count of this clone. The gene calls are TRBV24-1 and TRBJ2-1, with TRBD2 matching over 11 bases. The CDR3 is 17 amino acids. Germline V CDR1 and CDR2: KGHDR, SFDVKD. V dropped 1 base and J dropped 0; count of bases not matched to a gene: 1. In DNA, the CDR3 is TGTGCCACCAGTGATTTTAGCGGGGGGGCCTCCTACAATGAGCAGTTCTTC. Its translation: CATSDFSGGASYNEQFF.

The rearrangement uses TRBV19 and TRBJ1-2; no firm D call. This CDR3 has 13 residues. Germline V gives CDR1 LNHDA, CDR2 SQIVND (reference sequence). V dropped 5 bases and J dropped 8 bases, with 15 bases sitting between them. CDR3 in DNA: TGTGCCAGTAGTTTCCGGACGGTGGGAGGCTACACCTTC. Protein product: CASSFRTVGGYTF.

A few counts support this clone. V gene TRBV3-1 (or the pseudogene TRBV3-2) combines with J gene TRBJ1-4; TRBD1 is a possible D gene (5 bases). Trimming took off 2 bases at V and 8 bases at J, with 15 bases between the two ends. The CDR3 contains 15 residues. Germline values: CDR1 LGHDT, CDR2 YNNKEL (reference sequence). For the CDR3, the DNA is TGTGCCAGCAGCCAATTGGTTGGGGCTGGAGAAAAACTGTTTTTT. It encodes CASSQLVGAGEKLFF.

V usage is TRBV7-9 and J usage is TRBJ1-4; D is possibly TRBD1 (5 bases). V was pared by 3 bases and J by 8 bases, with 13 bases between. Germline lookup yields CDR1 SEHNR and CDR2 FQNEAQ (reference sequence). CDR3 length: 14 amino acids. CDR3 coding DNA: TGTGCCAGCAGCTTTAGGGGTTTAGAGGAAAAACTGTTTTTT. Translation: CASSFRGLEEKLFF. Variable domain in full (rest from reference TRBV7-9 and TRBJ1-4): DTGVSQNPRHKITKRGQNVTFRCDPISEHNRLYWYRQTLGQGPEFLTYFQNEAQLEKSRLLSDRFSAERPKGSFSTLEIQRTEQGDSAMYLCASSFRGLEEKLFFGSGTQLSVL.

The genes are TRBV7-3 and TRBJ1-1; D ambiguous. CDR3 size: 14 residues. Germline assignment: CDR1 SGHTA and CDR2 FQGTGA. V shed 1 base and J shed 0 bases, with 6 bases lying between them. CDR3 DNA sequence: TGTGCCAGCAGCTTAAACGGCCTGAACACTGAAGCTTTCTTT. It is translated as CASSLNGLNTEAFF.